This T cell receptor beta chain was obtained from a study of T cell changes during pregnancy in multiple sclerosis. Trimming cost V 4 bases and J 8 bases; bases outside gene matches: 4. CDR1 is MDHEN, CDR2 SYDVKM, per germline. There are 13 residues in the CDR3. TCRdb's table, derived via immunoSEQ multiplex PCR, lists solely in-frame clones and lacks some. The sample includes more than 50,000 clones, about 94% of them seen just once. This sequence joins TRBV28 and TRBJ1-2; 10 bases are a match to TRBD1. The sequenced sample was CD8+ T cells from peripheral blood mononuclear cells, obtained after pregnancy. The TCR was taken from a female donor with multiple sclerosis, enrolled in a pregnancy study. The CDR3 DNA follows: TGTGCCAGCAGTTCGACAGGGGGCTTGGGCTACACCTTC. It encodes CASSSTGGLGYTF.